The clone carrying this T cell receptor beta chain was seen only a few times. The sample comes from a study of blood T cells in healthy people across ages. This CDR3 comprises 13 residues. V was cut by 5 bases and J by 5 bases, with 12 bases left in between. With a J-beta primer mix and a sample-barcoded 5' primer, a second PCR ran roughly 6 to 11 cycles. The study obtained at least 3 million CDR3-containing paired-end reads from every sample. TCRdb fed the 5' RACE reads into MiXCR, producing one record per CDR3 protein. Here the sample spans approximately 320,000 distinct CDR3 sequences, 25% to 30% being singletons.

The rearrangement links TRBV12-3 or TRBV12-4 to TRBJ1-1; D is perhaps TRBD1 (6 bases). The receptor comes from a woman between 70 and 85 years old in good health. The sample consisted of blood. The CDR3 is CASSTYRETEAFF. CDR3 sequence (DNA): TGTGCCAGCAGTACATACAGGGAGACTGAAGCTTTCTTT.